A single T cell receptor beta chain is shown here with its context. Which antigen it targets is not known. Base-call qualities are not available, and no considerably larger clone is one nucleotide away. TCR beta rearrangements were amplified from genomic DNA isolated from peripheral blood, not from sorted cells or RNA. This entry comes from a study of T cell repertoires in aging, cancer and after chemotherapy (dated by TCRdb to the late 2010s). Study-level background: Donors were distributed across six age groups ranging from 30 or younger to 70 or older, with at least three individuals included per group. In the solid tumor group, the paired samples taken before and after chemotherapy came from brain tumor (glioblastoma) patients given temozolomide-based therapy. In total, the full dataset held about 9 million TCR reads. Alongside fewer than 100 healthy donors serving as a reference group, the cohort included 200 to 250 cancer patients, of whom 90 to 94 had hematological cancers and about 130 had solid cancers. To examine immunoaging and T cell reconstitution after chemotherapy, the study profiled TCR beta repertoires in peripheral blood from healthy donors and cancer patients.

Beyond this particular receptor, the publication reports: The authors noted that the repertoire data do not allow conclusions about immunological memory after chemotherapy. Untreated patients with hematological or solid cancers showed significantly lower blood TCR diversity and higher clonality than age-matched healthy donors. Median generation probability increased over the chemotherapy interval in both cancer cohorts, suggesting repertoire reconstitution through rebound thymic output. In healthy donors, the decline in TCR diversity with age was mainly due to loss of richness, whereas in cancer patients loss of evenness also played a role.

Trimmed from V: 4 bases; trimmed from J: 4 bases; junction bases lacking a gene match: 4. Measured from the cysteine to the phenylalanine, the CDR3 is 13 residues long. Only CDR3 DNA is held: 39 bases, read in frame from base 1. CDR1 and CDR2, looked up from the germline V gene, are SQVTM and ANQGSEA. Rearranged TRB sequences spanning V, D and J segments were amplified in a multiplex touch-down PCR with a mixed TRB-A/B primer pool. Illumina adapters and sample indices were attached to the amplicons through two consecutive PCR reactions run with Phusion HS II polymerase. After gel purification with the NucleoSpin Gel and PCR Clean-up kit, the amplicons were checked using Qubit and an Agilent 2100 Bioanalyzer. Libraries were sequenced on an Illumina MiSeq using 600-cycle, single-indexed, paired-end runs. As for the authors' bioinformatics: MiXCR versions 2.12 and 3.0.5 were used to process TRB sequences. Each unique CDR3 nucleotide sequence was treated as one clone, and only productive sequences with two or more reads were kept. Repertoire metrics included Shannon diversity, evenness, clonality (one minus evenness), and alpha-parameterized diversity profiles from alpha 0 to 5. The IGoR algorithm was used to calculate generation probabilities of clones in the paired pre- and post-chemotherapy samples. TCRdb cleaned the public reads at Q25 with fastp, built clones with MiXCR and kept in-frame beta chains. For every CDR3 protein sequence, its rows merge into one entry that carries the most common genes and DNA. None of the V and J calls come from the authors' own analysis; TCRdb made them. Counted in this sample were under 900 distinct CDR3 sequences; roughly 25% of them appeared once. The ten largest clonotypes hold 20% to 25% of the sample.

The V gene is TRBV29-1 and the J gene is TRBJ1-2, with 9 bases in between that match TRBD1. Material for sequencing was blood. This clonotype was obtained from a human donor with a solid tumor. The CDR3 has the sequence CSVAWTGAYGYTF. The sequenced DNA: TGCAGCGTTGCATGGACAGGGGCCTATGGCTACACCTTC. The CDR3, completed at both ends by the reference TRBV29-1 and TRBJ1-2 genes, gives the full variable domain SAVISQKPSRDICQRGTSLTIQCQVDSQVTMMFWYRQQPGQSLTLIATANQGSEATYESGFVIDKFPISRPNLTFSTLTVSNMSPEDSSIYLCSVAWTGAYGYTFGSGTRLTVV.